One and the same sample provided the 8 T cell receptor beta chains below, sequenced in a study of blood T cells in healthy people across ages (dated by TCRdb to between 2014 and 2017). Receptors were amplified or captured by 5' RACE. Sequencer: Illumina HiSeq 2500. A second PCR of about 6 to 11 cycles was run with a J-beta primer mix and a sample-barcoded 5' primer. TCRdb redid the processing of the public reads, applying fastp at Q25 and MiXCR, and retained in-frame beta chains. Identical CDR3 proteins give one entry, which carries the most common genes and DNA. A total of fewer than 1,000,000 distinct CDR3 sequences appear in this sample, roughly 46% of them only once. The top ten hold around 18% of the sample. Sequenced material: blood. Receptors originate from a man at least 80 years old in good health.

This clonotype was detected only a few times. CDR3 nucleotide sequence: TGCGCCAGCAACGCGTCAGGACTCGCGGAGACCCAGTACTTC. It yields the protein CASNASGLAETQYF. The chain carries TRBV5-1 and TRBJ2-5, with a possible D match to TRBD2 (5 bases). Germline V gene lookup returns CDR1 SGHRS and CDR2 YFSETQ. The V end was cut by 6 bases, the J end by 5 bases, with 17 bases between. The CDR3 is 14 amino acids.

V and J are TRBV3-1 and TRBJ2-5; D may correspond to TRBD1 or TRBD2 (6 bases each). Deletions cut 3 bases from V and 11 bases from J, with 16 bases between. Looked up from germline, CDR1 is LGHDT and CDR2 is YNNKEL (reference sequence). This CDR3 has 13 residues. CDR3 nucleotide sequence: TGTGCCAGCAGCCAGCCGGGGGCTCGGGAGCAGTACTTC. Amino acid sequence: CASSQPGAREQYF.

The rearrangement links TRBV7-2 to TRBJ1-1; weak D call: TRBD1 (5 bases). This CDR3 has 15 residues. The V end was cut by 3 bases, the J end by 6 bases, with 17 bases between. The germline CDR1 and CDR2 sequences are SGHTA and FQGNSA. The CDR3 sequence is CASSFPTEGKAEAFF. The CDR3 DNA reads as TGTGCCAGCAGCTTCCCGACAGAGGGCAAGGCTGAAGCTTTCTTT.

The chain couples TRBV27 to TRBJ2-4, with D possibly being TRBD1 (6 bases). The DNA end favors TRBJ2-7, so the J call may be wrong. Germline V CDR1 and CDR2: MNHEY, SMNVEV (reference sequence). CDR3 length: 15 residues. The CDR3 region is CASSSEGQGPYEQYF. In DNA form, the CDR3 reads TGTGCCAGCAGTTCAGAAGGGCAGGGGCCTTACGAGCAGTACTTC.

The V call is TRBV4-3, the J call TRBJ1-6; tentatively, D is TRBD1 (5 bases). Germline V gene sequence: CDR1 LGHNA, CDR2 YSLEER. V lost 0 bases, J lost 5 bases, and 17 bases lay in between. The CDR3 extends over 18 amino acids. The CDR3 region has the DNA TGCGCCAGCAGCCAAGACCCGAAGGCAGGGCCGAATAATTCACCCCTCCACTTT. Translating it yields CASSQDPKAGPNNSPLHF.

The chain combines TRBV4-1 with TRBJ2-1; D gene ambiguous. Germline lookup yields CDR1 MGHRA and CDR2 YSYEKL. CDR3 length: 15 residues. Trimming stripped 1 base from V and 7 bases from J, with 14 bases between. CDR3 region: CASSQAPPGANEQFF. CDR3 sequence (DNA): TGCGCCAGCAGCCAAGCGCCGCCAGGAGCTAATGAGCAGTTCTTC.

The J gene is TRBJ2-7, the V gene TRBV9, with 12 bases matching TRBD2. CDR3 length: 15 amino acids. Trimming at V came to 3 bases and at J to 7 bases, leaving 8 bases not matched to a gene. Germline loops: CDR1 SGDLS, CDR2 YYNGEE. This CDR3 reads CASSGTSGRLNEQYF. As DNA, the CDR3 is TGTGCCAGCAGCGGTACTAGCGGGAGGTTGAATGAGCAGTACTTC.

In this sample, this clonotype turned up a few times. The chain is built from TRBV5-1 and TRBJ2-3; 9 positions match TRBD1. The germline V gene has CDR1 SGHRS and CDR2 YFSETQ. The CDR3 loop spans 17 amino acids. V was pared by 1 base and J by 4 bases, with 10 bases of the junction left unmatched. The CDR3 loop reads CASSLMPGQGLSDTQYF. For the CDR3, the DNA is TGCGCCAGCAGCTTGATGCCGGGACAGGGTTTGTCAGATACGCAGTATTTT.